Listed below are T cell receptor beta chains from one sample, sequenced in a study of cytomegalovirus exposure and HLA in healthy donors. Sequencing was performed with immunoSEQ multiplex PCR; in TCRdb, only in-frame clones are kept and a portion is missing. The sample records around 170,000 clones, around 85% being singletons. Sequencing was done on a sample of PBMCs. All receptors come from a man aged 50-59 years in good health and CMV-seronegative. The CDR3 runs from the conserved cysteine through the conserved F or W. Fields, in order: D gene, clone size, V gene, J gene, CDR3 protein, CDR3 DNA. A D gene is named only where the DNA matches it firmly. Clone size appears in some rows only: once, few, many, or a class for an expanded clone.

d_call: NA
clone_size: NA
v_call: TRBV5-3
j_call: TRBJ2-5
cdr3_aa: CARSGPKSWETQYF
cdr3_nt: TGTGCCAGAAGCGGCCCAAAGTCGTGGGAGACCCAGTACTTC

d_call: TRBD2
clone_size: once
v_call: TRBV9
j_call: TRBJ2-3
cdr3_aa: CASSSRGVSTDTQYF
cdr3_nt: TGTGCCAGCAGCTCCCGGGGGGTAAGCACAGATACGCAGTATTTT

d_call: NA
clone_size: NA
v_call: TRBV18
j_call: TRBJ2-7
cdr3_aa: CASSPGWEYEQYF
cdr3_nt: TGTGCCAGCTCACCGGGGTGGGAGTACGAGCAGTACTTC

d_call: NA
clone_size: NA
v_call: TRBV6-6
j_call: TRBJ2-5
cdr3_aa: CASSPPEETQYF
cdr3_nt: TGTGCCAGCAGCCCCCCCGAGGAGACCCAGTACTTC

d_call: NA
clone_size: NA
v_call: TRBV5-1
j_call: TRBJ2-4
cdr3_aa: CASSLSQGPGNIQYF
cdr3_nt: TGCGCCAGCAGCTTATCACAGGGTCCTGGAAACATTCAGTACTTC

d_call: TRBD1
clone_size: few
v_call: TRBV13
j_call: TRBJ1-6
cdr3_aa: CASSLTGGGFSSYNSPLHF
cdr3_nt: TGTGCCAGCAGCCTGACAGGGGGTGGCTTTAGCTCCTATAATTCACCCCTCCACTTT

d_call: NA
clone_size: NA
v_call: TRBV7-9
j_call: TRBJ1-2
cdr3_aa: CASSVGGGLPYGYTF
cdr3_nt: TGTGCCAGCAGCGTAGGTGGGGGCCTACCCTATGGCTACACCTTC

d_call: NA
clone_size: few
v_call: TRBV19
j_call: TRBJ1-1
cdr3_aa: CASSMGPGRFF
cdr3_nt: TGTGCCAGTAGTATGGGGCCTGGGCGTTTCTTT

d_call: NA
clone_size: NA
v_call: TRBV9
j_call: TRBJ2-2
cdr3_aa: CASSSLGGITGELFF
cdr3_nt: TGTGCCAGCAGCTCCTTGGGGGGTATCACCGGGGAGCTGTTTTTT

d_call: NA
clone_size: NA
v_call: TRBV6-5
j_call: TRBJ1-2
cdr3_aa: CASSYLGGQSGHTF
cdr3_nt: TGTGCCAGCAGTTACTTAGGAGGACAGTCGGGCCACACCTTC

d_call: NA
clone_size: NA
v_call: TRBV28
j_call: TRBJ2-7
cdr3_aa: CASSLSVGGSYEQYF
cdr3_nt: TGTGCCAGCAGTTTATCCGTCGGCGGCTCCTACGAGCAGTACTTC

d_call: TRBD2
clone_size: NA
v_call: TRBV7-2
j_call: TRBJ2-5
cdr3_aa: CASSLDGGGRETQYF
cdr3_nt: TGTGCCAGCAGCTTAGATGGCGGGGGGAGGGAGACCCAGTACTTC

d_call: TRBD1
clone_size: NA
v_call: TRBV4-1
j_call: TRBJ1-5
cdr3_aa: CASSQTGVQPQHF
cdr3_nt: TGCGCCAGCAGCCAAACAGGGGTTCAGCCCCAGCATTTT

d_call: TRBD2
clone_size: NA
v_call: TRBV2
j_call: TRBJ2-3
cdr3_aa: CASRVAGGQGTQYF
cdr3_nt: TGTGCCAGCAGGGTAGCGGGGGGGCAAGGTACGCAGTATTTT

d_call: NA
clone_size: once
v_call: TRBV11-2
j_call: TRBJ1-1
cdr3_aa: CASSSAGMKAFF
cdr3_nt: TGTGCCAGCAGCTCGGCCGGGATGAAAGCTTTCTTT

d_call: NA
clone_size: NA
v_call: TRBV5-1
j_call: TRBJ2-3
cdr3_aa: CASSLERRGDTQYF
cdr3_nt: TGCGCCAGCAGCTTGGAGCGGAGAGGAGATACGCAGTATTTT

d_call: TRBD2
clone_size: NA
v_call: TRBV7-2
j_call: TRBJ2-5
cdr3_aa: CASSFSGGPQETQYF
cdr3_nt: TGTGCCAGCAGCTTTAGCGGGGGACCCCAAGAGACCCAGTACTTC

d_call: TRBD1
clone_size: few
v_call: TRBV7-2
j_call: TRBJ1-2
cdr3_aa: CASSTPSRLQGAADYGYTF
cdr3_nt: TGTGCCAGCAGCACCCCGAGTCGTTTACAGGGGGCGGCAGACTATGGCTACACCTTC

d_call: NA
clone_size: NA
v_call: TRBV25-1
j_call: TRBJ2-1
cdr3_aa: CASSDREPNEQFF
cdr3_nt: TGTGCCAGCAGTGATCGGGAACCCAATGAGCAGTTCTTC

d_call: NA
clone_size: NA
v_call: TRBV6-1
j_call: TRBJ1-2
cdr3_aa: CASSVQTGSVGYTF
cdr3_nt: TGTGCCAGCAGTGTTCAAACAGGGTCAGTGGGCTACACCTTC

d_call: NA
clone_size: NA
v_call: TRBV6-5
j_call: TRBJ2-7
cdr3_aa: CASSYSLLSSSYEQYF
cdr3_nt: TGTGCCAGCAGTTACTCGCTACTGTCTAGCTCCTACGAGCAGTACTTC

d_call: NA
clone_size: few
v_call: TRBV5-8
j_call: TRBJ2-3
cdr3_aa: CASSLETREQYF
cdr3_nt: TGTGCCAGCAGCTTGGAAACTAGGGAGCAGTATTTT

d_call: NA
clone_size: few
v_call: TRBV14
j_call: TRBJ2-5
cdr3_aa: CASSQGRETQYF
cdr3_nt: TGTGCCAGCAGCCAAGGCCGGGAGACCCAGTACTTC

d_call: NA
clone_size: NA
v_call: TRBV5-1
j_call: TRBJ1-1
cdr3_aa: CASSLAGTGHEAFF
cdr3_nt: TGCGCCAGCAGCTTGGCCGGTACAGGACACGAAGCTTTCTTT

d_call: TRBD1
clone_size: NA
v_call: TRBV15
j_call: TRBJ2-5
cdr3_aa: CATSSRQGRETQYF
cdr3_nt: TGTGCCACCAGCAGTCGACAGGGCCGGGAGACCCAGTACTTC

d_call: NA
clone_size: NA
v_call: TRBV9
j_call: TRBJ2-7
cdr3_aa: CASSGRHHEQYF
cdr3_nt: TGTGCCAGCAGCGGCCGACATCACGAGCAGTACTTC

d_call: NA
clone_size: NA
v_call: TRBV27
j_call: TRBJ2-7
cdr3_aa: CASSIRQETYEQYF
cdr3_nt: TGTGCCAGCAGTATCAGACAGGAGACCTACGAGCAGTACTTC

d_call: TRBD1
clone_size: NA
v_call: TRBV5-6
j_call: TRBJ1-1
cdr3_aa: CASSSRQGAPEAFF
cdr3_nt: TGTGCCAGCAGCTCCCGACAGGGGGCACCTGAAGCTTTCTTT

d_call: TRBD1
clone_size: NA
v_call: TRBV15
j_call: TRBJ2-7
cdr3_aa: CATSREAPGQGYEQYF
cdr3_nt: TGTGCCACCAGCAGAGAGGCCCCGGGACAGGGCTACGAGCAGTACTTC

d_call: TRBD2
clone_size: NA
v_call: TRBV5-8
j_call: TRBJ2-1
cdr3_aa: CASSLVGAGPYNEQFF
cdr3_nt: TGTGCCAGCAGCTTGGTCGGAGCGGGGCCCTACAATGAGCAGTTCTTC

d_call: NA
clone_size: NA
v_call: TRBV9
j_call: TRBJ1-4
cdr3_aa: CASSVAGGAEKLFF
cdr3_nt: TGTGCCAGCAGCGTAGCGGGGGGAGCTGAAAAACTGTTTTTT

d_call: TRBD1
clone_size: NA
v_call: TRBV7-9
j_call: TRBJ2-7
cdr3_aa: CAINSGTGSEQYF
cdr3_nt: TGTGCCATTAATTCCGGGACAGGGTCCGAGCAGTACTTC

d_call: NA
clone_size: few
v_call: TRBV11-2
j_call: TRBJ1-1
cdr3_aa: CASSLEQQRAFF
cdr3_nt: TGTGCCAGCAGCTTAGAACAGCAAAGGGCTTTCTTT

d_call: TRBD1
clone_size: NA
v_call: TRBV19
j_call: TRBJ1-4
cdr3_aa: CASSMTGDGEKLFF
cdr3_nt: TGTGCCAGTAGTATGACAGGGGACGGTGAAAAACTGTTTTTT

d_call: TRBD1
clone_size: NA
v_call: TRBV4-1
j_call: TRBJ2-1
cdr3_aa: CASSQGVTGGRNEQFF
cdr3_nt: TGCGCCAGCAGCCAAGGGGTGACAGGGGGCAGGAATGAGCAGTTCTTC

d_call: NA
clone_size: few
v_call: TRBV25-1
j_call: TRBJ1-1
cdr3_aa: CASSEYGDTEAFF
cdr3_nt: TGTGCCAGCAGTGAATACGGGGATACTGAAGCTTTCTTT

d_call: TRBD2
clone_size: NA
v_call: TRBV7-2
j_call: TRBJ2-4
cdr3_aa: CASSLGGIGGNIQYF
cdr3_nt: TGTGCCAGCAGCTTAGGAGGGATCGGGGGGAACATTCAGTACTTC

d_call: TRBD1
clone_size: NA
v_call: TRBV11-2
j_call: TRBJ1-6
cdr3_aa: CASRPLRDSLRPLHF
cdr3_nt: TGTGCCAGCAGACCTCTCCGGGACAGCCTTCGGCCCCTCCACTTT

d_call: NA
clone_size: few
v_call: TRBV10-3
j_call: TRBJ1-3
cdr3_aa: CAISEARAGNTIYF
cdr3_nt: TGTGCCATCAGTGAGGCCAGGGCTGGAAACACCATATATTTT

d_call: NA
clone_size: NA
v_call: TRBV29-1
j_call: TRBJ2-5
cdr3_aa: CSVLGSGDETQYF
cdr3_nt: TGCAGCGTTCTGGGGTCAGGGGATGAGACCCAGTACTTC